Here is one TCR beta chain with its context. The sample belongs to a study of T cell responses to AZD1222 COVID-19 vaccine. Germline lookup yields CDR1 LNHDA and CDR2 SQIVND (reference sequence). The CDR3 loop spans 15 amino acids. V was pared by 6 bases and J by 5 bases, with 10 bases of the junction left unmatched. TCRdb keeps only in-frame clones here, not all; method: immunoSEQ multiplex PCR. Here the sample spans under 200,000 clones, roughly 92% being singletons. Sequencing was performed on peripheral blood, taken on day 0 of AZD1222 vaccination. This sequence originates from an adult in good health. The J gene is TRBJ1-1, the V gene TRBV19; TRBD1 agrees at 9 bases. CDR3 bases: TGTGCCAGTAGACCCTGGACAGGGGTCAAAACTGAAGCTTTCTTT. This encodes CASRPWTGVKTEAFF. Variable domain in full (rest from reference TRBV19 and TRBJ1-1): DGGITQSPKYLFRKEGQNVTLSCEQNLNHDAMYWYRQDPGQGLRLIYYSQIVNDFQKGDIAEGYSVSREKKESFPLTVTSAQKNPTAFYLCASRPWTGVKTEAFFGQGTRLTVV.